The 14 T cell receptor beta chains in this list originate from one sample, sequenced in a study of CXCR3-negative and CXCR3-positive naive CD8 T cells. Study outcomes and limitations: Relative to CXCR3-negative naive cells, CXCR3-positive naive cells had more hydrophobic TRB CDR3s.

Researchers prepared the TRB cDNA libraries using 5' RACE with UMI labels. TCRdb reanalyzed the 5' RACE reads and collapses them to one entry per CDR3 protein, without DNA. The table for this sample gives 100,000 or so distinct CDR3 sequences. These receptors' antigens are unknown. Sequencing input: naive CXCR3+ CD8+ T cells from blood. Regarding subset: CD45RO-CCR7+CD27+CD95- naive CD8+ T cells expressing CXCR3 (TNR3+). All receptors derive from a human donor in good health. Some clones in this sample may be carry-over from other donors' samples.

The chain uses TRBV6-5 and TRBJ1-1; TCRdb returns TRBD1, unconfirmable since there is no DNA. Germline-derived CDR1 and CDR2 are MNHEY and SVGAGI. The CDR3 is made up of 16 amino acids. The CDR3 here is CASSLNRDRVNTEAFF.

This chain uses TRBV4-3 with TRBJ2-1; the TCRdb D gene call, TRBD2, has no DNA to confirm it. CDR1 is LGHNA, CDR2 YSLEER, per germline. The CDR3 is 16 amino acids. CDR3 sequence: CASSQDPSGGADEQFF.

V usage is TRBV7-3 and J usage is TRBJ2-1; TCRdb selects TRBD2, and the lack of DNA leaves this call unchecked. Germline V gene lookup returns CDR1 SGHTA and CDR2 FQGTGA. The CDR3 consists of 16 residues. CDR3 protein: CASSPSSGSSYNEQFF.

The chain employs TRBV12-3 or TRBV12-4 and TRBJ1-6; checking the TCRdb D call of TRBD1 is not possible without DNA. There are 15 residues in the CDR3. The CDR3 sequence: CASSPGERRNSPLHF.

The V and J genes are TRBV29-1 and TRBJ1-2. The CDR3 is 12 residues long. Germline-derived CDR1 and CDR2 are SQVTM and ANQGSEA. CDR3 sequence: CSVAGNNYGYTF.

The chain joins TRBV11-3 to TRBJ2-2; the TCRdb D gene call, TRBD2, has no DNA to confirm it. This CDR3 is built from 15 residues. The germline CDR1 and CDR2 sequences are SGHNT and YENEEA. Here the CDR3 reads CASSSGASGVVELFF. The full variable domain, rest sourced from reference TRBV11-3 and TRBJ2-2, is EAGVVQSPRYKIIEKKQPVAFWCNPISGHNTLYWYLQNLGQGPELLIRYENEEAVDDSQLPKDRFSAERLKGVDSTLKIQPAELGDSAVYLCASSSGASGVVELFFGEGSRLTVL.

The rearrangement uses TRBV28 and TRBJ2-7; TCRdb selects TRBD1, and the lack of DNA leaves this call unchecked. This CDR3 is 12 amino acids long. The V gene's germline CDR1 is MDHEN and CDR2 SYDVKM. The CDR3 loop is CASKAGPYEQYF.

This chain joins TRBV20-1 and TRBJ2-7. The CDR3 is 15 amino acids. CDR1 DFQATT and CDR2 SNEGSKA come from the germline V gene (reference sequence). CDR3: CSARDPLAVSYEQYF.

The chain uses TRBV20-1 and TRBJ1-1; the D call of TRBD1 rests on TCRdb alone, since no DNA is present to check it. The CDR3 totals 15 residues. Germline lookup yields CDR1 DFQATT and CDR2 SNEGSKA (reference sequence). The CDR3 region is CSARDIWGASTEAFF.

This chain uses TRBV25-1 with TRBJ2-5; TCRdb's D call, TRBD2, is unchecked because there is no DNA. This CDR3 is built from 16 residues. The germline V gene has CDR1 MGHDK and CDR2 SYGVNS. CDR3 region: CASSEPPTRPTETQYF.

The V call is TRBV29-1, the J call TRBJ2-3; TCRdb reports TRBD2, a call that lacks DNA to check it against. The CDR3 runs to 14 residues. In germline, CDR1 is SQVTM, CDR2 ANQGSEA. CDR3 region: CSVELAGPSVTQYF.

The chain carries TRBV4-3 and TRBJ2-1; TCRdb reports TRBD1, a call that lacks DNA to check it against. The CDR3 sequence is 17 residues long. CDR1 LGHNA and CDR2 YSLEER come from the germline V gene. This CDR3 is CASSQGQIDRVYNEQFF.

The gene calls are TRBV29-1 and TRBJ2-2; TCRdb's D gene call, TRBD2, goes unchecked for lack of DNA. The CDR3 extends over 14 amino acids. Germline V gene sequence: CDR1 SQVTM, CDR2 ANQGSEA. This CDR3 reads CSVLAGVNTGELFF.

This chain links TRBV11-2 with TRBJ2-1; the D gene TCRdb calls, TRBD2, cannot be checked with no DNA. The germline V gene encodes CDR1 SGHAT and CDR2 FQNNGV. The CDR3 consists of 17 residues. The CDR3 loop reads CASSQLGSDLVYNEQFF.